This T cell receptor beta chain was obtained from a study of T cell repertoires in cytomegalovirus infection. General study findings and limits: HLA-C-restricted CMV clonotypes gave the most frequent clonotype in two of eight donors. Accumulated public TCR beta family frequency recognized individuals carrying CMV together with the relevant HLA.

TCRdb reprocessed the reads via MiXCR and lists one record per CDR3 protein. The sample shows roughly 300,000 distinct CDR3 sequences, more than 9% of them seen only once. This CDR3 contains 16 residues. Per the germline V gene, CDR1 is SEHNR and CDR2 is FQNEAQ (reference sequence). The ends lost 0 bases at V and 3 bases at J; junction bases unmatched: 7. This clonotype occurred many times. The antigen is not known. The sample taken for sequencing was PBMCs. This clonotype was obtained from a human donor in good health (CMV status not recorded). Some clones in this sample may be carry-over from other donors' samples. This rearrangement joins TRBV7-9 to TRBJ1-1, with 7 bases that match TRBD1. The CDR3 loop is CASSLALTGWDTEAFF. As DNA, the CDR3 is TGTGCCAGCAGCTTAGCTTTGACAGGGTGGGACACTGAAGCTTTCTTT.